One and the same sample provided the 20 T cell receptor beta chains below, sequenced in a study of blood T cell repertoires in COVID-19. This table comes from immunoSEQ multiplex PCR, and its TCRdb copy is limited to in-frame clones, with some not included. The sample carries some 290,000 clones, about 88% recorded once. The sample taken for sequencing was peripheral blood. The receptor source for this set is a woman younger than 45 with COVID-19, enrolled during active disease.

The chain is built from TRBV5-1 and TRBJ2-7; TRBD1 aligns across 8 bases. This CDR3 is built from 14 residues. Trimming at V came to 1 base and at J to 2 bases, leaving 2 bases not matched to a gene. The V gene's germline CDR1 is SGHRS and CDR2 YFSETQ. The CDR3 loop reads CASSLKGQAYEQYF. The CDR3 bases are TGCGCCAGCAGCTTGAAGGGACAGGCCTACGAGCAGTACTTC.

CDR3: CASSFATIPNEQFF. In DNA, the CDR3 is TGTGCCAGCAGCTTCGCGACTATACCCAATGAGCAGTTCTTC. The chain has TRBV7-2 and TRBJ2-1, with D perhaps matching TRBD2 (5 bases). Germline V CDR1 and CDR2: SGHTA, FQGNSA. V dropped 3 bases and J dropped 6 bases, with 12 bases sitting between them. The CDR3 totals 14 residues.

This chain connects TRBV27 to TRBJ2-5; the match to TRBD2 covers 10 bases. V was clipped by 6 bases and J by 4 bases; unmatched bases: 8. CDR3 size: 15 residues. Germline loops: CDR1 MNHEY, CDR2 SMNVEV (reference sequence). CDR3 in DNA: TGTGCCAGCAGCCCCCGGCTAGCGGGAGTAGAGACCCAGTACTTC. Amino acids: CASSPRLAGVETQYF.

The CDR3: CASSIQGGSPYTQYF. CDR3 DNA: TGTGCCAGTAGTATTCAGGGAGGAAGCCCTTATACGCAGTATTTT. The chain carries TRBV19 and TRBJ2-3; D is possibly TRBD2 (6 bases). The CDR3 runs 15 residues. Germline CDR1 reads LNHDA; CDR2 reads SQIVND (reference sequence). V shed 3 bases and J shed 7 bases, with 17 bases lying between them.

The V call is TRBV5-1, the J call TRBJ2-7, with a possible D match to TRBD2 (6 bases). The CDR3 spans 14 residues. V shed 3 bases and J shed 0 bases, with 10 bases lying between them. In germline, CDR1 is SGHRS, CDR2 YFSETQ. This chain's CDR3 is CASSWATSSYEQYF. In nucleotides, the CDR3 is TGCGCCAGCAGCTGGGCGACTAGCTCCTACGAGCAGTACTTC. Together with reference TRBV5-1 and TRBJ2-7, the CDR3 gives the full variable domain: KAGVTQTPRYLIKTRGQQVTLSCSPISGHRSVSWYQQTPGQGLQFLFEYFSETQRNKGNFPGRFSGRQFSNSRSEMNVSTLELGDSALYLCASSWATSSYEQYFGPGTRLTVT.

V gene TRBV6-2 or TRBV6-3 combines with J gene TRBJ2-2, with TRBD2 matching over 8 bases. Trimming took 2 bases from V and 5 from J; bases not matched to a gene: 10. CDR1 is MNHEY, CDR2 SVGEGT, per germline. The CDR3 totals 17 residues. The CDR3 is CASSYGGLARSTGELFF. The DNA of the CDR3 is TGTGCCAGCAGTTACGGTGGACTAGCTCGTAGTACCGGGGAGCTGTTTTTT.

The chain couples TRBV9 to TRBJ1-5; D possibly corresponds to TRBD1 (6 bases). CDR1 SGDLS and CDR2 YYNGEE come from the germline V gene. V dropped 0 bases and J dropped 2 bases, with 9 bases sitting between them. The CDR3 runs 15 residues. CDR3 sequence (DNA): TGTGCCAGCAGCGTAGGAGGGGGTGGCAATCAGCCCCAGCATTTT. Amino acid sequence: CASSVGGGGNQPQHF.

The chain has TRBV28 and TRBJ2-7; TRBD2 aligns across 9 bases. The germline V gene encodes CDR1 MDHEN and CDR2 SYDVKM. Trimming took 6 bases from V and 7 from J; bases not matched to a gene: 16. The CDR3 length is 16 residues. DNA for the CDR3: TGTGCCAGCAGCTACTCCTGGGTAGCGGGGGACTATGAGCAGTACTTC. It translates to CASSYSWVAGDYEQYF.

This clone was found once. This sequence joins TRBV7-8 and TRBJ2-3, with 10 nucleotides matching TRBD2. CDR3 length: 17 residues. Germline CDR1 and CDR2: SGHVS and FQNEAQ. The V segment lost 0 bases and the J segment 0 bases; nucleotides outside the gene matches: 3. This CDR3 is CASSLALLAGSTDTQYF. CDR3 bases: TGTGCCAGCAGCTTAGCGTTACTAGCGGGGAGCACAGATACGCAGTATTTT.

This clone was detected only a few times. The same CDR3 also results from other DNA sequences found in this sample. The chain employs TRBV28 and TRBJ2-7; possible D gene TRBD1, 5 bases. This CDR3 comprises 12 residues. Germline lookup yields CDR1 MDHEN and CDR2 SYDVKM. Trimming stripped 6 bases from V and 3 bases from J, with 9 bases between. In DNA form, the CDR3 reads TGTGCCAGCAGCTTAGACAGCTACGAGCAGTACTTC. It yields the protein CASSLDSYEQYF.

This sequence joins TRBV2 and TRBJ1-2; 8 nucleotides match TRBD1. The V gene end was trimmed by 6 bases and the J gene end by 3 bases; junction bases not matched to a gene: 3. The CDR3 runs 13 residues. Per the germline V gene, CDR1 is SNHLY and CDR2 is FYNNEI. CDR3 bases: TGTGCCAGCAGCCAGGGGGCGGACTATGGCTACACCTTC. Protein: CASSQGADYGYTF.

This chain joins TRBV4-1 and TRBJ2-3; D is possibly TRBD2 (5 bases). Trimming took off 4 bases at V and 3 bases at J, with 11 bases between the two ends. The germline V gene has CDR1 MGHRA and CDR2 YSYEKL. The CDR3 contains 14 residues. As DNA, the CDR3 is TGCGCCAGCAGCCGGGCGCCGGGGACAGATACGCAGTATTTT. It encodes CASSRAPGTDTQYF.

The rearrangement links TRBV27 to TRBJ2-3; D possibly corresponds to TRBD2 (6 bases). Germline V gives CDR1 MNHEY, CDR2 SMNVEV (reference sequence). Trimming removed 3 bases from V and 1 base from J, with 11 bases in between. The CDR3 length is 15 residues. The CDR3 region has the DNA TGTGCCAGCAGTTTGAAGGGAGGAGGCACAGATACGCAGTATTTT. It codes for CASSLKGGGTDTQYF.

The gene calls are TRBV7-2 and TRBJ2-5; the match to TRBD1 covers 7 bases. CDR3 length: 15 residues. The V gene end was trimmed by 5 bases and the J gene end by 7 bases; junction bases not matched to a gene: 13. Per the germline V gene, CDR1 is SGHTA and CDR2 is FQGNSA. CDR3: CASSPTLDRVATQYF. The CDR3 DNA follows: TGTGCCAGCAGCCCGACCTTAGACAGGGTTGCGACCCAGTACTTC. The whole variable domain, filled in from reference TRBV7-2 and TRBJ2-5, reads GAGVSQSPSNKVTEKGKDVELRCDPISGHTALYWYRQSLGQGLEFLIYFQGNSAPDKSGLPSDRFSAERTGGSVSTLTIQRTQQEDSAVYLCASSPTLDRVATQYFGPGTRLLVL.

V and J are TRBV2 and TRBJ1-2; possible D gene TRBD1, 5 bases. This CDR3 is 13 amino acids long. V lost 7 bases and J lost 4, with 13 bases in between. The germline gives CDR1 SNHLY, CDR2 FYNNEI. The CDR3 protein is CASNQQVPYGYTF. CDR3 bases: TGTGCCAGCAACCAACAGGTTCCCTATGGCTACACCTTC.

The rearrangement joins TRBV25-1 to TRBJ2-3; 10 nucleotides align to TRBD2. J was trimmed by 4 bases and V by 4 bases; bases with no gene match: 2. CDR1 and CDR2 (germline): MGHDK, SYGVNS. The CDR3 is 14 amino acids. The CDR3 here is CASSASGSSDTQYF. In DNA form, the CDR3 reads TGTGCCAGCAGTGCTAGCGGGAGCTCAGATACGCAGTATTTT. Using reference TRBV25-1 and TRBJ2-3 for the parts outside the CDR3, the full variable domain is EADIYQTPRYLVIGTGKKITLECSQTMGHDKMYWYQQDPGMELHLIHYSYGVNSTEKGDLSSESTVSRIRTEHFPLTLESARPSHTSQYLCASSASGSSDTQYFGPGTRLTVL.

CDR3 sequence (DNA): TGTGCCTGGAGTATGTCCCTGAATTCACCCCTCCACTTT. Its protein is CAWSMSLNSPLHF. The chain recombines TRBV30 with TRBJ1-6, with no clear D. Deletions cut 2 bases from V and 7 bases from J, with 9 bases between. Germline loops: CDR1 GTSNPN, CDR2 SVGIG (reference sequence). The CDR3 extends over 13 amino acids.

The chain recombines TRBV6-5 with TRBJ2-2; perhaps TRBD2 as D (6 bases). The CDR3 has 15 residues. Germline V CDR1 and CDR2: MNHEY, SVGAGI. With 7 bases removed from V and 4 bases from J, the gap between germline ends came to 16 bases. As DNA, the CDR3 is TGTGCCAGCAAGTGGGAGGAGGGTTCCACCGGGGAGCTGTTTTTT. This codes for CASKWEEGSTGELFF.

On this clone itself: Other DNA sequences of this sample code for an identical CDR3. The CDR3 DNA reads as TGTGCCTGGAGTGCTCAGGGTAGCACTGAAGCTTTCTTT. It translates to CAWSAQGSTEAFF. The J gene is TRBJ1-1, the V gene TRBV30; weak D call: TRBD1 (5 bases). Trimming shortened V by 1 base and J by 4 bases, and 10 bases separated the two germline ends. The CDR3 has 13 amino acids. Germline CDR1 is GTSNPN and CDR2 is SVGIG (reference sequence).

The chain links TRBV19 to TRBJ2-7; D is possibly TRBD1 (6 bases). The germline V gene encodes CDR1 LNHDA and CDR2 SQIVND (reference sequence). CDR3 length equals 13 residues. Trimming took off 3 bases at V and 2 bases at J, with 8 bases between the two ends. DNA for the CDR3: TGTGCCAGTAGTATGGGACATACCTACGAGCAGTACTTC. Translation gives CASSMGHTYEQYF.